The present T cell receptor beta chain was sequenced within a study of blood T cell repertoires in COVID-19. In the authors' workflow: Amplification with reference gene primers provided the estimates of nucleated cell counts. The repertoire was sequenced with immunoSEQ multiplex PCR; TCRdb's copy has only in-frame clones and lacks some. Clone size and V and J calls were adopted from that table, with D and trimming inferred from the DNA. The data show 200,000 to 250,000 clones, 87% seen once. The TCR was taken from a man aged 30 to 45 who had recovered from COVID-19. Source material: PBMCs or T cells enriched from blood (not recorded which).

CDR3 nucleotide sequence: TGCGCCAGCCACAAAGACACTGAAGCTTTCTTT. Protein: CASHKDTEAFF. The chain has TRBV5-1 and TRBJ1-1, with unresolved D. Per germline, CDR1 SGHRS and CDR2 YFSETQ. V lost 7 bases and J lost 3, with 7 bases in between. CDR3 size: 11 residues.